Presented here are 23 T cell receptor beta chains from one specimen sequenced in a study of OX40 agonist ivuxolimab in advanced cancers. Library preparation used the immunoSEQ multiplex PCR assay. The source is immuneACCESS, and TCRdb retained only in-frame sequences with V and J called. Part of the clones is not carried over; for the studies checked, unresolved V genes explain less than half of this, and the remainder is unexplained. This sample has roughly 57,000 clones in its table, and roughly 82% of those were observed once. 2.4% of the sample is held by the ten biggest clonotypes. Sequences were derived from CD4+ or CD8+ T cells sorted from blood, sampled in a trial of the OX40 agonist ivuxolimab. The source of these receptors is an adult with an advanced solid tumor such as melanoma, head and neck, liver or kidney cancer.

The chain couples TRBV19 to TRBJ2-6; D uncertain. The germline gives CDR1 LNHDA, CDR2 SQIVND (reference sequence). This CDR3 has 16 residues. V was shortened by 6 bases and J by 0 bases, with 12 bases between the two germline ends. CDR3 coding DNA: TGTGCCAGTAGCCTCATATGGGGCTCTGGGGCCAACGTCCTGACTTTC. Translation gives CASSLIWGSGANVLTF.

V gene TRBV6-5 combines with J gene TRBJ1-3, with TRBD1 matching 7 bases. J was trimmed by 0 bases and V by 5 bases; bases with no gene match: 1. There are 14 residues in the CDR3. Germline lookup yields CDR1 MNHEY and CDR2 SVGAGI. CDR3 coding DNA: TGTGCCAGCAGTGCAGGGGGCTCTGGAAACACCATATATTTT. It yields the protein CASSAGGSGNTIYF.

This chain links TRBV6-5 with TRBJ1-5, with D possibly matching TRBD1 (6 bases). Per germline, CDR1 MNHEY and CDR2 SVGAGI. V shed 6 bases and J shed 2 bases, with 14 bases lying between them. The CDR3 extends over 15 amino acids. CDR3 residues: CASRKDRTGNQPQHF. DNA of the CDR3: TGTGCCAGCAGGAAAGACAGGACGGGCAATCAGCCCCAGCATTTT.

V and J are TRBV6-1 and TRBJ1-3; TRBD1 might be the D (5 bases). With 0 bases removed from V and 4 bases from J, the gap between germline ends came to 10 bases. CDR3 length equals 15 residues. Germline V gene lookup returns CDR1 MNHNS and CDR2 SASEGT. CDR3 protein: CASSEAPRVGNTIYF. The CDR3 DNA sequence: TGTGCCAGCAGTGAAGCGCCCAGGGTCGGAAACACCATATATTTT.

This clone showed up just a few times. This chain links TRBV18 with TRBJ2-7, with 11 bases that match TRBD2. V lost 3 bases, J lost 4 bases, and 2 bases stayed unmatched. Germline V gives CDR1 KGHSH, CDR2 LQKENI. This CDR3 has 14 residues. The DNA for the CDR3 is TGTGCCAGCTCACCGGGACTAGCGGTTTACGAGCAGTACTTC. Its translation is CASSPGLAVYEQYF.

The V call is TRBV6-5, the J call TRBJ1-6; TRBD1 aligns across 10 bases. CDR3 length: 15 amino acids. Trimming took 5 bases from V and 10 from J; bases not matched to a gene: 8. The germline CDR1 and CDR2 sequences are MNHEY and SVGAGI. The DNA of the CDR3 is TGTGCCAGCAGTGTCACCGGGACAGGGGAATCACCCCTCCACTTT. Translated: CASSVTGTGESPLHF.

V and J are TRBV19 and TRBJ1-1; 10 bases are a match to TRBD1. Germline loops: CDR1 LNHDA, CDR2 SQIVND (reference sequence). The CDR3 is made up of 18 amino acids. The J segment lost 4 bases and the V segment lost 4 bases, leaving 15 bases of the junction unmatched. CDR3 sequence reads: CASSTLARDRGSGTEAFF. In nucleotides, the CDR3 is TGTGCCAGTAGTACCTTAGCCCGGGACAGGGGTAGTGGCACTGAAGCTTTCTTT.

The chain employs TRBV15 and TRBJ1-5, with 7 bases that match TRBD1. V shed 6 bases and J 7 bases; nucleotides not matched to a gene: 12. The CDR3 is 15 amino acids. The germline V gene has CDR1 LNHNV and CDR2 YYDKDF (reference sequence). The CDR3 sequence is CATRMGTVNNQPQHF. CDR3 bases: TGTGCCACCAGAATGGGGACAGTGAACAACCAGCCCCAGCATTTT.

The chain employs TRBV18 and TRBJ1-2; D remains ambiguous. The CDR3 is 16 amino acids. V gave up 3 bases and J gave up 2 bases, with 16 bases separating them. Looked up from germline, CDR1 is KGHSH and CDR2 is LQKENI. The CDR3 nucleotides are TGTGCCAGCTCACCTCTTCAAGAGCCTTCCAACTATGGCTACACCTTC. This codes for CASSPLQEPSNYGYTF.

CDR3 region: CASRTGINTGELFF. The CDR3 bases are TGTGCCAGCAGGACAGGGATTAACACCGGGGAGCTGTTTTTT. The chain recombines TRBV6-5 with TRBJ2-2; TRBD1 matches at 7 bases. The length of the CDR3 is 14 residues. Germline V gives CDR1 MNHEY, CDR2 SVGAGI. The trim removed 6 bases at V and 2 bases at J, leaving 3 bases unmatched.

Only one count was recorded for this clone. This sequence joins TRBV7-3 and TRBJ2-1; no clear D gene. The CDR3 runs to 12 residues. CDR1 and CDR2 (germline): SGHTA, FQGTGA. Trimming shortened V by 1 base and J by 6 bases, and 4 bases separated the two germline ends. DNA of the CDR3: TGTGCCAGCAGCTTAAGTGGCAATGAGCAGTTCTTC. It codes for CASSLSGNEQFF.

The chain carries TRBV7-9 and TRBJ2-7; no definite D call. V was cut by 4 bases and J by 3 bases, with 7 bases left in between. The CDR3 is 12 residues long. Germline V lookup: CDR1 SEHNR, CDR2 FQNEAQ (reference sequence). This CDR3 is CASSYLNYEQYF. The CDR3 bases are TGTGCCAGCAGCTACCTGAACTACGAGCAGTACTTC.

This chain connects TRBV15 to TRBJ2-7; D not resolved. Trimming cost V 5 bases and J 3 bases, with 11 bases left between them. The CDR3 has 13 residues. Germline V gene lookup returns CDR1 LNHNV and CDR2 YYDKDF (reference sequence). The CDR3, as DNA: TGTGCCACCAGCGGCACCCGAAACTACGAGCAGTACTTC. Translation gives CATSGTRNYEQYF.

V gene TRBV7-6 combines with J gene TRBJ1-1; TRBD1 is a possible D gene (5 bases). From germline, CDR1 is SGHVS and CDR2 FNYEAQ. The CDR3 covers 17 residues. The V end lost 1 base, the J end lost 1 base, and 16 bases lay between the germline ends. The CDR3 DNA reads TGTGCCAGCAGCTTAGGATGGGACGGGAGGAGGAACACTGAAGCTTTCTTT. Its protein is CASSLGWDGRRNTEAFF.

This sequence joins TRBV5-1 and TRBJ2-1, with no clear D. Germline CDR1 and CDR2: SGHRS and YFSETQ. The CDR3 is 15 amino acids. V shed 0 bases and J shed 0 bases, with 7 bases lying between them. DNA for the CDR3: TGCGCCAGCAGCTTGGACATGAGCTCCTACAATGAGCAGTTCTTC. The encoded protein is CASSLDMSSYNEQFF.

This chain links TRBV28 with TRBJ2-7; TRBD1 aligns across 7 bases. CDR3 length equals 14 residues. Germline V gene sequence: CDR1 MDHEN, CDR2 SYDVKM. With V trimmed by 6 bases and J by 1 base, 6 bases remained unmatched. This CDR3 is CASSAPQGSYEQYF. CDR3 in DNA: TGTGCCAGCAGCGCCCCACAGGGGTCCTACGAGCAGTACTTC.

The chain uses TRBV13 and TRBJ2-7; TRBD2 is a possible D gene (7 bases). This CDR3 spans 17 amino acids. The germline V gene encodes CDR1 PRHDT and CDR2 FYEKMQ (reference sequence). V was pared by 5 bases and J by 5 bases, with 25 bases between. The DNA of the CDR3 is TGTGCCAGCAGCCGCCGGAGGGGGGGGGCCGGGATCGACGAGCAGTACTTC. Translating gives CASSRRRGGAGIDEQYF.

V and J are TRBV6-5 and TRBJ1-3; maybe TRBD1 (5 bases). V was cut by 0 bases and J by 3 bases, with 12 bases left in between. Germline assignment: CDR1 MNHEY and CDR2 SVGAGI. CDR3 length: 16 amino acids. CDR3 sequence: CASSYSLGDNGNTIYF. DNA for the CDR3: TGTGCCAGCAGTTACTCCCTGGGGGATAATGGAAACACCATATATTTT.

The genes are TRBV16 and TRBJ1-2; no clear D. This CDR3 is built from 12 residues. Germline CDR1 is KGHSY and CDR2 is FQNENV. The ends were cut back, 2 bases at V and 7 bases at J, with 8 bases in the middle. Written as DNA, the CDR3 is TGTGCCAGCAGCCAAGTGGGGTCTGGCTACACCTTC. It yields the protein CASSQVGSGYTF.

The J gene is TRBJ1-5, the V gene TRBV19; D gene ambiguous. CDR3 length: 13 amino acids. Trimming took 5 bases from V and 5 from J, leaving 10 bases between them. CDR1 and CDR2 (germline): LNHDA, SQIVND (reference sequence). The CDR3 here is CASSGTADQPQHF. Here the CDR3 DNA reads TGTGCCAGTAGTGGCACAGCGGATCAGCCCCAGCATTTT.

The chain links TRBV6-5 to TRBJ1-1, with 8 bases fitting TRBD1. Germline V gene lookup returns CDR1 MNHEY and CDR2 SVGAGI. This CDR3 has 15 amino acids. The V and J ends lost 2 bases and 1 base, in that order; junction bases with no gene match: 3. The CDR3 sequence: CASSYQGAPNTEAFF. In DNA form, the CDR3 reads TGTGCCAGCAGTTACCAGGGGGCGCCGAACACTGAAGCTTTCTTT.

The CDR3 reads CASSMGQGPETQYF. CDR3 in DNA: TGTGCCAGTAGTATGGGACAGGGGCCAGAGACCCAGTACTTC. The rearrangement links TRBV19 to TRBJ2-5, with 10 bases that match TRBD1. Germline-derived CDR1 and CDR2 are LNHDA and SQIVND (reference sequence). The CDR3 consists of 14 residues. Trimming removed 3 bases from V and 4 bases from J; junction bases left unmatched: 2. Complete variable domain (other parts from reference TRBV19 and TRBJ2-5): DGGITQSPKYLFRKEGQNVTLSCEQNLNHDAMYWYRQDPGQGLRLIYYSQIVNDFQKGDIAEGYSVSREKKESFPLTVTSAQKNPTAFYLCASSMGQGPETQYFGPGTRLLVL.

The V call is TRBV11-2, the J call TRBJ2-5, with 13 bases aligning to TRBD2. V trimming: 5 bases; J trimming: 6 bases; junction bases outside the gene matches: 6. Germline V lookup: CDR1 SGHAT, CDR2 FQNNGV. This CDR3 comprises 15 residues. CDR3 DNA sequence: TGTGCCAGCAGCACACTAGCGGGGGGGCGGAAGACCCAGTACTTC. It encodes CASSTLAGGRKTQYF.